This entry is about one T cell receptor beta chain. Measured with immunoSEQ multiplex PCR; TCRdb has only the in-frame clones, and not every one. Of around 300,000 clones in the sample, more than 70% are singletons; the top ten hold approximately 2%. These data originate in a study of blood T cell repertoires in COVID-19. Germline V gene lookup returns CDR1 GTSNPN and CDR2 SVGIG (reference sequence). This CDR3 has 13 residues. V shed 2 bases, J shed 5 bases, and the junction held 4 bases outside the gene matches. The rearrangement links TRBV30 to TRBJ1-1; TRBD1 agrees at 8 bases. This TCR was recovered from a woman aged 55-70 years in a cohort exposed to, infected with or recovered from COVID-19 (not recorded which). The sample taken for sequencing was PBMCs or T cells enriched from blood (not recorded which). In nucleotides, the CDR3 is TGTGCCTGGAGTACAACAGGGGGAACTGAAGCTTTCTTT. Translation gives CAWSTTGGTEAFF.